This T cell receptor (beta chain) was sequenced for a study of spatial heterogeneity in lung cancer. V gave up 4 bases and J gave up 7 bases, with 17 bases separating them. The CDR3 has 15 amino acids. Germline assignment: CDR1 MNHEY and CDR2 SVGEGT. Individually, TCR cDNA molecules were each labelled with a unique molecular identifier. TCRdb independently ran MiXCR on the 5' RACE reads; one entry per CDR3 protein. The table records about 3,000 distinct CDR3 sequences, around 6% of them present only once. By its share, this clonotype is medium-sized. What it binds is not known. Study-level findings and limits: It was found that expanded intratumoral alpha and beta TCR counts tracked tumor mutation counts.

Time point reported: sample taken at primary tumor resection. This receptor was taken from a male donor with early-stage non-small cell lung cancer. The gene calls are TRBV6-2 or TRBV6-3 and TRBJ1-5; D not certain. The sample in question was lung tumor tissue, obtained at surgery. CDR3: CASSSTWGARQPQHF. In DNA form, the CDR3 reads TGTGCCAGCAGTTCCACATGGGGTGCCAGACAGCCCCAGCATTTT.